The clone carrying this TCR beta chain was found a few times. Antigen: not known. This record comes from a study of PD-1 blockade in classical Hodgkin lymphoma. The wider study: Patients were dosed intravenously with nivolumab at 3 mg/kg every 2 weeks.

This table comes from immunoSEQ multiplex PCR, and its TCRdb copy is limited to in-frame clones, with some not included. The sample holds about 21,000 clones, 65% to 85% seen once. Time point meaning: cycle 4 day 1 (C4D1), after 5 to 7 weeks of nivolumab. After autologous stem cell transplantation all patients relapsed, and prior brentuximab vedotin exposure differed between cohorts. Best responses fell into complete response, partial response or progressive disease. Overall study results and limits: Prior to therapy, complete responders displayed diversity much like that of newly diagnosed patients. TCR diversity at baseline was reported to be reduced in newly diagnosed patients relative to healthy donors.

The receptor was derived from a human donor with classical Hodgkin lymphoma. The sample in question was peripheral blood mononuclear cells (PBMCs), obtained before the fourth cycle of nivolumab.

CDR3 residues: CASSQLSSRGGQTGELFF. CDR3 bases: TGCGCCAGCAGCCAATTGTCGTCGCGGGGGGGACAAACCGGGGAGCTGTTTTTT. The rearrangement links TRBV4-1 to TRBJ2-2, with TRBD2 matching 9 bases. Germline V gene data show CDR1 as MGHRA and CDR2 as YSYEKL. Germline trimming cut 2 bases from V and 5 bases from J; bases unmatched to any gene: 12. The CDR3 is made up of 18 amino acids.